These 29 T cell receptor beta chains were all obtained from the same sample, sequenced in a study of shared clonotypes between healthy human individuals. Libraries were prepared by immunoSEQ multiplex PCR; TCRdb keeps only in-frame clonotypes and omits some of them. Of approximately 2,200,000 clones listed, 85% to 95% are singletons. Cells designated naive CD8 were CD45RO-negative and were positively selected for CCR7, with terminally differentiated effector memory CD45RA+ cells excluded. Sequencing was done on a sample of naive CD8+ T cells from PBMCs. The receptors were sampled from a man between 18 and 35 years old in good health. Some clones in this sample may be carry-over from other donors' samples.

V gene TRBV5-4 combines with J gene TRBJ2-7, with D uncertain. Germline CDR1 and CDR2: SGHNT and YYREEE (reference sequence). The CDR3 consists of 11 residues. V gave up 4 bases and J gave up 9 bases, with 11 bases separating them. This CDR3 is CASSGPFGQYF. DNA for the CDR3: TGTGCCAGCAGCGGCCCGTTCGGGCAGTACTTC.

V gene TRBV29-1 combines with J gene TRBJ1-2, with D possibly being TRBD1 (5 bases). Deletions cut 6 bases from V and 8 bases from J, with 22 bases between. This CDR3 spans 14 amino acids. The germline CDR1 and CDR2 sequences are SQVTM and ANQGSEA. CDR3 sequence (DNA): TGCAGCGTAAAGGAGGCAGAGAGGGGTCTCGGCTACACCTTC. It is translated as CSVKEAERGLGYTF.

For the CDR3, the DNA is TGTGCCAGCAGTGAGTCAAGCTATGGCTACACCTTC. Protein product: CASSESSYGYTF. The J gene is TRBJ1-2, the V gene TRBV2, with D hard to call. V lost 3 bases, J lost 4 bases, and 6 bases lay in between. This CDR3 is built from 12 residues. The germline CDR1 and CDR2 sequences are SNHLY and FYNNEI. Full variable domain (outside the CDR3, taken from reference TRBV2 and TRBJ1-2): EPEVTQTPSHQVTQMGQEVILRCVPISNHLYFYWYRQILGQKVEFLVSFYNNEISEKSEIFDDQFSVERPDGSNFTLKIRSTKLEDSAMYFCASSESSYGYTFGSGTRLTVV.

The chain carries TRBV2 and TRBJ1-2; 8 bases match TRBD1. There are 17 residues in the CDR3. Germline V gives CDR1 SNHLY, CDR2 FYNNEI. V was clipped by 3 bases and J by 4 bases; unmatched bases: 13. In nucleotides, the CDR3 is TGTGCCAGCAGTGACGACGGACAGGGAGGATCGACCTATGGCTACACCTTC. Translation gives CASSDDGQGGSTYGYTF.

The V and J genes are TRBV6-5 and TRBJ1-2; D not resolved. From germline, CDR1 is MNHEY and CDR2 SVGAGI. V was cut by 5 bases and J by 4 bases, with 14 bases left in between. The CDR3 loop spans 14 amino acids. Here the CDR3 reads CASSARVSGYGYTF. The CDR3 DNA reads TGTGCCAGCAGTGCCCGGGTTAGTGGCTATGGCTACACCTTC.

This chain links TRBV4-1 with TRBJ1-1; the D gene is possibly TRBD1 (5 bases). CDR1 is MGHRA, CDR2 YSYEKL, per germline. The V gene lost 1 base and the J gene lost 9 bases, with 18 bases spanning the gap. This CDR3 is built from 15 residues. The CDR3 nucleotides read TGCGCCAGCAGCCAAGCCCGGGGAGGGGACCGACAAGCTTTCTTT. Protein product: CASSQARGGDRQAFF.

As concerns this clone: The same CDR3 is also encoded by other DNA sequences in this sample. This chain uses TRBV27 with TRBJ2-1, with D tentatively TRBD2 (7 bases). The V and J ends lost 3 bases and 2 bases respectively, with 8 bases between them. The CDR3 is 14 residues long. Looked up from germline, CDR1 is MNHEY and CDR2 is SMNVEV (reference sequence). DNA of the CDR3: TGTGCCAGCAGTTTGGGGGGGCCCTACAATGAGCAGTTCTTC. Translation: CASSLGGPYNEQFF.

The genes are TRBV7-9 and TRBJ2-1; D gene unclear. Germline V gene data show CDR1 as SEHNR and CDR2 as FQNEAQ (reference sequence). V lost 5 bases to trimming and J lost 9 bases, with 11 bases between them. The CDR3 loop spans 12 amino acids. This CDR3 reads CASSDHKAEQFF. The DNA of the CDR3 is TGTGCCAGCAGCGACCACAAGGCTGAGCAGTTCTTC. Full variable domain (rest looked up from reference TRBV7-9 and TRBJ2-1): DTGVSQNPRHKITKRGQNVTFRCDPISEHNRLYWYRQTLGQGPEFLTYFQNEAQLEKSRLLSDRFSAERPKGSFSTLEIQRTEQGDSAMYLCASSDHKAEQFFGPGTRLTVL.

The rearrangement joins TRBV20-1 to TRBJ2-7; D is unresolved. The germline gives CDR1 DFQATT, CDR2 SNEGSKA (reference sequence). This CDR3 spans 10 amino acids. The germline V and J ends were trimmed by 3 bases and 4 bases, with 4 bases remaining between them. CDR3 protein: CSASEYEQYF. CDR3 DNA: TGCAGTGCTAGCGAGTACGAGCAGTACTTC.

This clone was seen a single time. The chain joins TRBV4-2 to TRBJ2-7; D is possibly TRBD2 (6 bases). Germline lookup yields CDR1 LGHNA and CDR2 YNFKEQ. The V end was cut by 3 bases, the J end by 3 bases, with 21 bases between. This CDR3 has 17 residues. The CDR3 sequence: CASSQDRNIAENYEQYF. CDR3 coding DNA: TGTGCCAGCAGCCAGGACCGAAATATAGCGGAAAACTACGAGCAGTACTTC.

CDR3 in DNA: TGTGCCAGCAGCTTAGGTGGTCAGGGGCAGACGAATGAAAAACTGTTTTTT. Amino acids: CASSLGGQGQTNEKLFF. The chain links TRBV7-9 to TRBJ1-4; a weak D match, TRBD1 (6 bases). Germline V gene data show CDR1 as SEHNR and CDR2 as FQNEAQ (reference sequence). The length of the CDR3 is 17 residues. The ends were cut back, 1 base at V and 5 bases at J, with 17 bases in the middle. Together with reference TRBV7-9 and TRBJ1-4, the CDR3 gives the full variable domain: DTGVSQNPRHKITKRGQNVTFRCDPISEHNRLYWYRQTLGQGPEFLTYFQNEAQLEKSRLLSDRFSAERPKGSFSTLEIQRTEQGDSAMYLCASSLGGQGQTNEKLFFGSGTQLSVL.

The chain employs TRBV19 and TRBJ1-1; possibly TRBD1 for D (5 bases). V lost 7 bases to trimming and J lost 1 base, with 16 bases between them. Germline V gives CDR1 LNHDA, CDR2 SQIVND (reference sequence). This CDR3 is 15 amino acids long. CDR3 DNA: TGTGCCAGTACCTCTGGGGGGGGGTGGAACACTGAAGCTTTCTTT. This sequence encodes CASTSGGGWNTEAFF.

The chain combines TRBV7-9 with TRBJ1-2; no firm D call. Trimming pared 1 base from V and 3 bases from J, leaving 6 bases between. This CDR3 is 13 amino acids long. CDR1 and CDR2 (germline): SEHNR, FQNEAQ (reference sequence). This CDR3 is CASSLDMDYGYTF. CDR3 sequence (DNA): TGTGCCAGCAGCTTAGATATGGACTATGGCTACACCTTC.

The gene calls are TRBV11-2 and TRBJ2-7; the D is unclear. Germline V gives CDR1 SGHAT, CDR2 FQNNGV. The CDR3 has 15 residues. Trimming pared 5 bases from V and 3 bases from J, leaving 17 bases between. CDR3 sequence (DNA): TGTGCCAGCAGCGCGCAACCGAGAAGGTACTACGAGCAGTACTTC. It codes for CASSAQPRRYYEQYF.

The J gene is TRBJ2-7, the V gene TRBV30; TRBD1 matches 10 bases. The CDR3 runs to 15 residues. V was pared by 1 base and J by 1 base, with 4 bases of the junction left unmatched. Per the germline V gene, CDR1 is GTSNPN and CDR2 is SVGIG (reference sequence). The CDR3 sequence: CAWSGGQGSSYEQYF. As DNA, the CDR3 is TGTGCCTGGAGTGGGGGACAGGGGAGTTCCTACGAGCAGTACTTC.

This clone was seen a single time. The CDR3 here is CASSPTLAGSYEQYF. The CDR3 DNA reads TGTGCCAGCAGCCCCACCCTAGCGGGATCGTACGAGCAGTACTTC. V usage is TRBV7-9 and J usage is TRBJ2-7; 9 nucleotides agree with TRBD2. This CDR3 is 15 amino acids long. Germline lookup yields CDR1 SEHNR and CDR2 FQNEAQ (reference sequence). With 5 bases clipped from V and 4 bases from J, the junction kept 9 bases outside the gene matches. The whole variable domain, filled in from reference TRBV7-9 and TRBJ2-7, reads DTGVSQNPRHKITKRGQNVTFRCDPISEHNRLYWYRQTLGQGPEFLTYFQNEAQLEKSRLLSDRFSAERPKGSFSTLEIQRTEQGDSAMYLCASSPTLAGSYEQYFGPGTRLTVT.

The V and J genes are TRBV9 and TRBJ2-3; TRBD2 matches at 9 bases. Germline CDR1 reads SGDLS; CDR2 reads YYNGEE. The trim removed 4 bases at V and 1 base at J, leaving 10 bases unmatched. This CDR3 region has 17 residues. CDR3 protein: CASSSPGVAGGTDTQYF. The CDR3 coding sequence is TGTGCCAGCAGCTCCCCTGGGGTAGCGGGGGGCACAGATACGCAGTATTTT.

The gene calls are TRBV19 and TRBJ2-1; D unresolved. Trimming shortened V by 3 bases and J by 3 bases, and 12 bases separated the two germline ends. CDR3 length equals 15 residues. Germline CDR1 and CDR2: LNHDA and SQIVND (reference sequence). CDR3 DNA: TGTGCCAGTAGTATCAGCGATTTGGGCTACAATGAGCAGTTCTTC. Its translation: CASSISDLGYNEQFF.

V is TRBV7-6 and J is TRBJ2-1; TRBD2 matches 8 bases. V shed 1 base and J 4 bases; nucleotides not matched to a gene: 15. This CDR3 region has 19 residues. CDR1 SGHVS and CDR2 FNYEAQ come from the germline V gene. This chain's CDR3 is CASSLVWGVSGSEYNEQFF. The DNA for the CDR3 is TGTGCCAGCAGCTTAGTGTGGGGGGTAAGCGGGAGCGAATACAATGAGCAGTTCTTC. The variable domain in full, with the rest retrieved from reference TRBV7-6 and TRBJ2-1, is GAGVSQSPRYKVTKRGQDVALRCDPISGHVSLYWYRQALGQGPEFLTYFNYEAQQDKSGLPNDRFSAERPEGSISTLTIQRTEQRDSAMYRCASSLVWGVSGSEYNEQFFGPGTRLTVL.

The chain combines TRBV19 with TRBJ2-1; unclear D gene. V lost 5 bases to trimming and J lost 6 bases, with 14 bases between them. Germline lookup yields CDR1 LNHDA and CDR2 SQIVND (reference sequence). This CDR3 has 14 residues. CDR3 nucleotides: TGTGCCAGTAGTTGGACCGGACCGGGCAATGAGCAGTTCTTC. It encodes CASSWTGPGNEQFF.

The chain uses TRBV18 and TRBJ2-1; 11 positions match TRBD2. Germline CDR1 KGHSH, CDR2 LQKENI. V was clipped by 6 bases and J by 5 bases; unmatched bases: 9. The CDR3 runs 16 residues. CDR3 nucleotide sequence: TGTGCCAGCTCCCGAAAACCGGGACTAGCGGACAATGAGCAGTTCTTC. Its translation is CASSRKPGLADNEQFF.

The rearrangement joins TRBV11-2 to TRBJ2-1, with D unclear. Trimming removed 4 bases at V and 2 bases at J, with 9 bases between. The V gene's germline CDR1 is SGHAT and CDR2 FQNNGV. CDR3 length: 14 residues. For the CDR3, the DNA is TGTGCCAGCAGCTCTAGGGTCGCCTACAATGAGCAGTTCTTC. Its protein is CASSSRVAYNEQFF.

In its sample, this clone was seen once. The genes are TRBV13 and TRBJ2-3; maybe TRBD2 (6 bases). CDR3 size: 15 residues. Trimming removed 5 bases at V and 3 bases at J, with 15 bases between. The germline V gene encodes CDR1 PRHDT and CDR2 FYEKMQ (reference sequence). DNA of the CDR3: TGTGCCAGCAGCCCCCGGGACTCGGCGACAGATACGCAGTATTTT. Translated: CASSPRDSATDTQYF.

The chain uses TRBV2 and TRBJ2-7, with a tentative D call TRBD1 (8 bases). Trimming removed 9 bases from V and 1 base from J, with 16 bases in between. Per the germline V gene, CDR1 is SNHLY and CDR2 is FYNNEI. This CDR3 is 14 amino acids long. CDR3 region: CASSRGRESYEQYF. In DNA form, the CDR3 reads TGTGCCAGTAGCAGGGGGCGGGAGTCCTACGAGCAGTACTTC.

The chain employs TRBV27 and TRBJ2-3; 10 bases align to TRBD1. Germline assignment: CDR1 MNHEY and CDR2 SMNVEV (reference sequence). This CDR3 is built from 14 residues. V was pared by 7 bases and J by 4 bases, with 5 bases of the junction left unmatched. CDR3 loop: CASTDRGRPDTQYF. The CDR3, as DNA: TGTGCCAGCACGGACAGGGGGAGACCAGATACGCAGTATTTT.

The CDR3 here is CASKGRPSGNTIYF. As DNA, the CDR3 is TGTGCCAGCAAGGGCAGACCCTCTGGAAACACCATATATTTT. V and J are TRBV28 and TRBJ1-3; D gene unclear. Germline-derived CDR1 and CDR2 are MDHEN and SYDVKM. Trimming shortened V by 7 bases and J by 0 bases, and 10 bases separated the two germline ends. This CDR3 comprises 14 residues.

The chain uses TRBV29-1 and TRBJ1-2, with D unclear. Trimming took off 3 bases at V and 4 bases at J, with 15 bases between the two ends. The germline V gene encodes CDR1 SQVTM and CDR2 ANQGSEA. The CDR3 runs 14 residues. DNA of the CDR3: TGCAGCGTTGATAGGCCAGACTACCTCTATGGCTACACCTTC. It is translated as CSVDRPDYLYGYTF.

This sequence joins TRBV7-6 and TRBJ1-5; D is undetermined. The CDR3 spans 13 residues. CDR1 and CDR2 (germline): SGHVS, FNYEAQ. Deletions cut 5 bases from V and 1 base from J, with 6 bases between. CDR3 DNA: TGTGCCAGCAGCCAAGGAAGCAATCAGCCCCAGCATTTT. This encodes CASSQGSNQPQHF.

The chain has TRBV11-2 and TRBJ2-1; 9 bases fit TRBD2. Per the germline V gene, CDR1 is SGHAT and CDR2 is FQNNGV. V shed 7 bases, J shed 2 bases, and the junction held 15 bases outside the gene matches. The CDR3 length is 18 residues. For the CDR3, the DNA is TGTGCCAGCACCCCAATCCGGCTAGCGGGAACACCCTACAATGAGCAGTTCTTC. This gives the protein CASTPIRLAGTPYNEQFF.